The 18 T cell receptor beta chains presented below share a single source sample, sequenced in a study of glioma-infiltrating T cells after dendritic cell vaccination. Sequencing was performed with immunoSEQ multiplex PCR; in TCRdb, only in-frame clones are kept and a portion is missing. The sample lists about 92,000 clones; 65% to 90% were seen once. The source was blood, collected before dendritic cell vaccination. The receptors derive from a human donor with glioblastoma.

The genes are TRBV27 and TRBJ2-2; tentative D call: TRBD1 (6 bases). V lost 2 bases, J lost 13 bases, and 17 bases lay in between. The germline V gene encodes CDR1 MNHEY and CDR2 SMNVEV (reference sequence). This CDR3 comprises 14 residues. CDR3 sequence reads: CASSLAATGQGLFF. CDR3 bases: TGTGCCAGCAGTTTAGCGGCGACAGGCCAGGGGCTGTTTTTT.

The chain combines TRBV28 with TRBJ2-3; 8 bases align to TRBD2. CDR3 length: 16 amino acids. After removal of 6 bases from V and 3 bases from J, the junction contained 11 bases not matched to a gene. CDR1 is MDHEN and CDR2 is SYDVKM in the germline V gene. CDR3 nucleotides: TGTGCCAGCAGCCCCACGGCGGGAGGTGGGACAGATACGCAGTATTTT. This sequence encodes CASSPTAGGGTDTQYF. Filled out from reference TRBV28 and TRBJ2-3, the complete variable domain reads DVKVTQSSRYLVKRTGEKVFLECVQDMDHENMFWYRQDPGLGLRLIYFSYDVKMKEKGDIPEGYSVSREKKERFSLILESASTNQTSMYLCASSPTAGGGTDTQYFGPGTRLTVL.

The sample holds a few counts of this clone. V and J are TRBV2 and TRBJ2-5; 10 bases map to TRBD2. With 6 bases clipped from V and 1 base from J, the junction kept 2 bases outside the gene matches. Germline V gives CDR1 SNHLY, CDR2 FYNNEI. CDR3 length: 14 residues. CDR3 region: CASSGLAVQETQYF. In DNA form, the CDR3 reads TGTGCCAGCAGCGGACTAGCGGTCCAAGAGACCCAGTACTTC.

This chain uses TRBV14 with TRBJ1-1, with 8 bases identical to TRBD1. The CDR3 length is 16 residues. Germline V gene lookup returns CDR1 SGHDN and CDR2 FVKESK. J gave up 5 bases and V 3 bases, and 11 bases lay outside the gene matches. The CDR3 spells CASSQRTGTAGTEAFF. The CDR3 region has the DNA TGTGCCAGCAGCCAGCGGACAGGGACAGCAGGTACTGAAGCTTTCTTT.

The CDR3 loop reads CASSIYQGNDSPLHF. CDR3 in DNA: TGTGCCAGTAGTATTTATCAGGGGAATGATTCACCCCTCCACTTT. The chain is built from TRBV19 and TRBJ1-6, with D possibly being TRBD1 (6 bases). The CDR3 runs to 15 residues. CDR1 and CDR2 (germline): LNHDA, SQIVND (reference sequence). V was clipped by 3 bases and J by 8 bases, with 14 bases between them.

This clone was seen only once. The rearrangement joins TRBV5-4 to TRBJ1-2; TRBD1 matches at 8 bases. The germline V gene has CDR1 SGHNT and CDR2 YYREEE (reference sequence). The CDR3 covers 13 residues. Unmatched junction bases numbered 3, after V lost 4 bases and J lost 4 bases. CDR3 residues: CASSAGGSYGYTF. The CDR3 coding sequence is TGTGCCAGCAGCGCAGGGGGCTCCTATGGCTACACCTTC.

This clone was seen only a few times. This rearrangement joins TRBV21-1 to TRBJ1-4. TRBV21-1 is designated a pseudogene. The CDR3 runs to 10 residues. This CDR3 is CASSRGAGAF. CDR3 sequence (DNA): TGTGCCAGCAGCCGGGGGGCAGGGGCGTTT.

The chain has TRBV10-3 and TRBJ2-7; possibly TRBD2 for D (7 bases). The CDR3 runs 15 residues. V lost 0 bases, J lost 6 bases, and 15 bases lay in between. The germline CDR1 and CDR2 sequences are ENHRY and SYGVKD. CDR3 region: CAISESGGRLGEQYF. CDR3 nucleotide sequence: TGTGCCATCAGTGAGTCCGGGGGGCGCTTAGGCGAGCAGTACTTC.

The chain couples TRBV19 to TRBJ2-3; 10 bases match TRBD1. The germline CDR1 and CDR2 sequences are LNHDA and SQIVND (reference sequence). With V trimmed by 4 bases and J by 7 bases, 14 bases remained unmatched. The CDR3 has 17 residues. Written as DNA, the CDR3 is TGTGCCAGTAGTACCGGGACAGGGGCACTGACATGGAATACGCAGTATTTT. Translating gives CASSTGTGALTWNTQYF.

The CDR3 nucleotides are TGTGCCAGCAGCTCGCCCCTAGCGGGAGGGGAAGAGACCCAGTACTTC. This translates into CASSSPLAGGEETQYF. The J gene is TRBJ2-5, the V gene TRBV7-3; 12 bases match TRBD2. This CDR3 has 16 residues. Germline CDR1 reads SGHTA; CDR2 reads FQGTGA. The V gene end was trimmed by 4 bases and the J gene end by 3 bases; junction bases not matched to a gene: 6.

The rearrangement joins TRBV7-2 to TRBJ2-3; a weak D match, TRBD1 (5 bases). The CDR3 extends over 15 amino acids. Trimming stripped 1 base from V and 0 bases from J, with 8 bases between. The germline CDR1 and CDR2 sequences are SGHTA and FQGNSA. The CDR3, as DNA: TGTGCCAGCAGCTTAGTCAGGGCTAGCACAGATACGCAGTATTTT. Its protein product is CASSLVRASTDTQYF.

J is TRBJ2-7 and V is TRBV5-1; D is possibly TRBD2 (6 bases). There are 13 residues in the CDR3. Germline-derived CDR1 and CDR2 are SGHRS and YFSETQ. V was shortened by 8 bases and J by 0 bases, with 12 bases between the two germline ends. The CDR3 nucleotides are TGCGCCAGTGGAACGGGAGCCTCCTACGAGCAGTACTTC. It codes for CASGTGASYEQYF.

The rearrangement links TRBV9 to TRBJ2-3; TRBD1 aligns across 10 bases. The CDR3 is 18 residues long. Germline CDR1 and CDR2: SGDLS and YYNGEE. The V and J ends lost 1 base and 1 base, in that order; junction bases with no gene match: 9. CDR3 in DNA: TGTGCCAGCAGCGTAAGAGCCGGGACAGGGGTGGGCACAGATACGCAGTATTTT. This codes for CASSVRAGTGVGTDTQYF.

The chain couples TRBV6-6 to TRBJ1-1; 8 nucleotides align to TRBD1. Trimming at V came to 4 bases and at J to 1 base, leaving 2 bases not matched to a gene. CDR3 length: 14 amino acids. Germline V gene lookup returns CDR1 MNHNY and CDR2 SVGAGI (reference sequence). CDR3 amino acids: CASSSGTGNTEAFF. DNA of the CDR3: TGTGCCAGCAGTTCAGGGACAGGGAACACTGAAGCTTTCTTT.

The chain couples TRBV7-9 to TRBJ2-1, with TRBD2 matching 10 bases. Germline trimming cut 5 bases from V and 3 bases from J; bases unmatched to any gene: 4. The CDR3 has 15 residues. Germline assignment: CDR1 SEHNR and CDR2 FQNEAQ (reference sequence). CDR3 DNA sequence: TGTGCCAGCAGCCCAGCGGGAGGGAACTACAATGAGCAGTTCTTC. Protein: CASSPAGGNYNEQFF.

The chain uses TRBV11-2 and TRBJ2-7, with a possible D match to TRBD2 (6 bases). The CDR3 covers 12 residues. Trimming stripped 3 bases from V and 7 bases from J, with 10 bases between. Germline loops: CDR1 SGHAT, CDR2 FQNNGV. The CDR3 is CASSFSSGEQYF. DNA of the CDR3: TGTGCCAGCAGCTTTTCCAGCGGGGAGCAGTACTTC.

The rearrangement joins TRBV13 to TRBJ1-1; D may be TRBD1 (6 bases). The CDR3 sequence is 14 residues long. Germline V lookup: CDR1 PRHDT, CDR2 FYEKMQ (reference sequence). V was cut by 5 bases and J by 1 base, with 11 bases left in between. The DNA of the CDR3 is TGTGCCAGCAGCCCAGAGACAGGGAACACTGAAGCTTTCTTT. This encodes CASSPETGNTEAFF.

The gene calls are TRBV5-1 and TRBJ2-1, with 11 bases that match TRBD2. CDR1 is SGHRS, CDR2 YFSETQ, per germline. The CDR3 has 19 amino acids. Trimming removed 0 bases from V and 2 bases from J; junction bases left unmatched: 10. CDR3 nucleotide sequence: TGCGCCAGCAGCTTGGAGGCTAGCGGGAGGACCTTCCCCTACAATGAGCAGTTCTTC. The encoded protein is CASSLEASGRTFPYNEQFF. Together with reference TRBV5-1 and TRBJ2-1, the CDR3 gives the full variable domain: KAGVTQTPRYLIKTRGQQVTLSCSPISGHRSVSWYQQTPGQGLQFLFEYFSETQRNKGNFPGRFSGRQFSNSRSEMNVSTLELGDSALYLCASSLEASGRTFPYNEQFFGPGTRLTVL.